This TCR beta chain originates from a study of tumor and adjacent non-tumor tissue in lung cancer (dated by TCRdb to 2016 to 2019). Regarding the study in general: Patients with adenocarcinoma (around 13), squamous cell carcinoma (2) and small cell lung cancer (1) were included in the cohort. Ages among the roughly 15 patients ranged from roughly 31 to 80 years, there were 10 men and 5 women, and disease was at TNM stage I to III. Sequencing produced more than 100,000,000 productive TCRbeta reads in total, an average of approximately 4.2 million reads per sample. Bulk TCRbeta repertoires were compared between lung tumor tissue and matched distant non-tumor lung tissue obtained from more than 12 lung cancer patients. Around 30 paired specimens, one tumor and one normal lung sample per patient, were profiled by TCRbeta CDR3 sequencing.

RNA was extracted from bulk unsorted tissue and checked for quality with a NanoDrop ND-1000 and an Agilent 2100. The normal lung samples consisted of distant non-tumor tissue collected more than 3 cm from the tumor edge. Newly diagnosed lung cancer patients without prior chemotherapy who had been admitted for thoracic surgery in China between August and November 2014 were enrolled as donors. Patients with previous radiotherapy or chemotherapy, or with another concurrent cancer, were excluded from the study. Pieces of surgical tissue measuring about 1-2 cm3 were kept in RNAlater solution and stored at -80 degrees C until use. The CDR3, from cysteine to phenylalanine, totals 12 residues. Of the read, only the CDR3 DNA is kept; its 36 bases are in frame from base 1. The junction carries 12 bases between V and J, which are trimmed by 5 bases and 7 bases respectively. The germline V gene (reference sequence) specifies PRHDT as CDR1 and FYEKMQ as CDR2.

The method behind the library was multiplex PCR. The instrument given in TCRdb is Illumina HiSeq 2500. TCRbeta libraries were built by three rounds of nested PCR using primers (Table S4), following protocols modified from ARM-PCR. Before sequencing, PCR products in the 200-500 bp range were cut out of the gel and cleaned up using the QIAquick gel extraction kit. Concerning the study's data processing: Trimmomatic was used to clean the reads, FLASH merged the cleaned reads into complete CDR3 sequences, and MiTCR assigned the sequences to V(D)J germline segments. VDJtools was used to compute clonal diversity as the inverse Simpson's index. A read counted as productive if the sequence was in-frame and lacked a premature stop codon. TCRdb applied fastp at Q25 and MiXCR to the public reads, then kept only in-frame beta chains. Identical CDR3 protein sequences are pooled into one entry, listed with their most common genes and DNA. Here the V and J calls rest on TCRdb's processing, not on the authors' analysis. This sample comprises 40,000 to 60,000 distinct CDR3 sequences, 55% to 65% of them detected only once. Clones ranked in the top ten supply approximately 30% of the sample.

Points on this clonotype: No cognate antigen has been identified for it. This may come from a read error, since a much larger clone is one base off.

Overall study outcomes, separate from this receptor: Peripheral blood was not sequenced, so blood TCRbeta repertoires were not examined in the lung cancer patients of the study. Only around 16 patients were in the cohort, and the authors stated that larger samples and more detailed clinical data are needed. The sequencing platform is not named in the methods, and unique molecular identifiers are not mentioned. Significantly higher TCR diversity (inverse Simpson) was observed in tumor tissue than in normal lung tissue (approximately 430 vs 150, P = 0.0075, Mann-Whitney U test). A significantly larger cumulative share of the repertoire was made up by the top 100 clones in normal lung than in tumor tissue. Younger patients had significantly higher TCR diversity, and higher tumor TCR diversity was associated with shorter overall and disease-free survival.

The TCR was taken from an older woman with non-small cell lung cancer. Sequences were obtained from distant non-tumor lung tissue. The rearranged segments are TRBV13 and TRBJ2-7; the D gene lacks a confident call. CDR3 loop: CASSEGPLEQYF. The DNA sequence reads TGTGCCAGCAGCGAAGGCCCCCTGGAGCAGTACTTC.